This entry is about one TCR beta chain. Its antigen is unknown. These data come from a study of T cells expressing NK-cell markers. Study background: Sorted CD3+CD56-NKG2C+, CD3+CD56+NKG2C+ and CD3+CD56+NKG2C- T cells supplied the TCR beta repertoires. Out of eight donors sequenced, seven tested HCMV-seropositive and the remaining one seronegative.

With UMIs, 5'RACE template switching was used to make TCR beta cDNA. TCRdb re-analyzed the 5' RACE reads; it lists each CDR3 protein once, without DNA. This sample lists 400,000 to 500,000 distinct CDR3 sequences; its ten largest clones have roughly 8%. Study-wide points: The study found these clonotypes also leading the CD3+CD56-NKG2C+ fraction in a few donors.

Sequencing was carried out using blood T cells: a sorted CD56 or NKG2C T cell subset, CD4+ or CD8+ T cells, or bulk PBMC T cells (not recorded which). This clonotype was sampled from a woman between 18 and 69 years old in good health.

CDR3 amino acids: CASTPQVEGETQYF. V usage is TRBV6-2 or TRBV6-3 and J usage is TRBJ2-5; TCRdb picks TRBD1, but there is no DNA to check that call. Per germline, CDR1 MNHEY and CDR2 SVGEGT. The CDR3 covers 14 residues.